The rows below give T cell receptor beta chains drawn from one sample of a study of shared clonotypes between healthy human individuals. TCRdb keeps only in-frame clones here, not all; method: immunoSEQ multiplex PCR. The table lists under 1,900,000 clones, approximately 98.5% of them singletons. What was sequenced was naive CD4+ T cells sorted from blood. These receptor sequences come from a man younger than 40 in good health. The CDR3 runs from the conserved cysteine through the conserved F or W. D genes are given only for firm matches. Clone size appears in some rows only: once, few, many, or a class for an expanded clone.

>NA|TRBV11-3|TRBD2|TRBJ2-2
CASSSGTSRFGGELFF
TGTGCCAGCAGCTCCGGGACTAGCAGGTTTGGCGGGGAGCTGTTTTTT
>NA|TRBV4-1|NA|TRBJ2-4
CASSQVFRLAKNIQYF
TGCGCCAGCAGCCAAGTCTTCAGATTAGCCAAAAACATTCAGTACTTC
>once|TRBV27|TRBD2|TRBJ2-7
CASKRSAGGTYEQYF
TGTGCCAGCAAGCGGTCGGCGGGAGGTACCTACGAGCAGTACTTC
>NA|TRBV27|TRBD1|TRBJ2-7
CASSLVRTGLEQYF
TGTGCCAGCAGTTTAGTTCGGACAGGGCTCGAGCAGTACTTC
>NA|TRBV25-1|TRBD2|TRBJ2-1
CASSGFLGTKGNEQFF
TGTGCCAGCAGTGGTTTTCTCGGGACTAAGGGGAATGAGCAGTTCTTC
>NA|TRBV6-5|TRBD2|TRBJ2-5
CASSYLWGGVTQYF
TGTGCCAGCAGTTACCTCTGGGGAGGGGTGACCCAGTACTTC
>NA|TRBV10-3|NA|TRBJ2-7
CAISESTGLYEQYF
TGTGCCATCAGTGAGTCGACAGGACTCTACGAGCAGTACTTC
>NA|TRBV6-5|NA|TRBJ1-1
CASSTWAEAFF
TGTGCCAGCAGCACGTGGGCTGAAGCTTTCTTT
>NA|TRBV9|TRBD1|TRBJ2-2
CASSVLQGADTGELFF
TGTGCCAGCAGCGTCTTACAGGGGGCGGACACCGGGGAGCTGTTTTTT
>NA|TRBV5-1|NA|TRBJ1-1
CASSTGRLADTEAFF
TGCGCCAGCAGCACCGGACGGCTTGCAGACACTGAAGCTTTCTTT
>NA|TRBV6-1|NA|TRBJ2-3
CAIVGRTDTQYF
TGTGCCATAGTAGGGCGTACAGATACGCAGTATTTT
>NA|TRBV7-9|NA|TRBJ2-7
CASSFSGQRTQYF
TGTGCCAGCAGCTTTTCCGGACAGCGCACGCAGTACTTC
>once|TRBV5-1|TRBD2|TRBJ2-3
CASRTGLAGVADTQYF
TGCGCCAGCAGGACCGGACTAGCGGGAGTCGCAGATACGCAGTATTTT
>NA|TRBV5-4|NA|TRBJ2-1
CASSPPPRSIEQFF
TGTGCCAGCAGCCCCCCCCCGCGGAGTATTGAGCAGTTCTTC
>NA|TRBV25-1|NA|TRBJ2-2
CASSELVVGELFF
TGTGCCAGCAGTGAATTGGTGGTCGGGGAGCTGTTTTTT
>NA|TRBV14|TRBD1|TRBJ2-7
CASSDGQGIYEQYF
TGTGCCAGCAGCGATGGACAGGGGATCTACGAGCAGTACTTC
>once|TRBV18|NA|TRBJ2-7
CASSPPSLREQYF
TGTGCCAGCTCACCACCATCTTTGAGGGAGCAGTACTTC
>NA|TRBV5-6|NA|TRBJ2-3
CASSLGVSTDTQYF
TGTGCCAGCAGCTTAGGTGTTAGCACAGATACGCAGTATTTT
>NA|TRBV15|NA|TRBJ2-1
CATSRNVRNEQFF
TGTGCCACCAGCAGAAACGTGCGCAATGAGCAGTTCTTC
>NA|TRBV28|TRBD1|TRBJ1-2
CASRPGDRNYGYTF
TGTGCCAGCAGACCAGGGGACAGAAACTATGGCTACACCTTC
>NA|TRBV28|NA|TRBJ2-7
CASTETGYEQYF
TGTGCCAGCACCGAGACAGGCTACGAGCAGTACTTC
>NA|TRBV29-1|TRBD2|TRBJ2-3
CSVVGTSGITDTQYF
TGCAGCGTTGTGGGGACTAGCGGGATCACAGATACGCAGTATTTT
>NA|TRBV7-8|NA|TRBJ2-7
CASSLAGQRSYYEQYF
TGTGCCAGCAGCTTAGCCGGACAAAGGTCCTACTACGAGCAGTACTTC
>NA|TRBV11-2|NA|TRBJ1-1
CASRSYRVNTEAFF
TGTGCCAGCCGATCATACAGGGTTAACACTGAAGCTTTCTTT
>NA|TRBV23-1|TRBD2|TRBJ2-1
CASSRLGSGRAYNEQFF
TGCGCCAGCAGTCGCCTTGGTAGCGGGAGGGCCTACAATGAGCAGTTCTTC
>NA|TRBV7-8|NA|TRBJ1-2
CASSLVPGRYGYTF
TGTGCCAGCAGCTTAGTTCCAGGGAGGTATGGCTACACCTTC
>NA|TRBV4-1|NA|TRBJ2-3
CASSQEAQPGTDTQYF
TGCGCCAGCAGCCAAGAGGCACAGCCGGGCACAGATACGCAGTATTTT
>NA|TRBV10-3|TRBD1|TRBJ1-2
CAISAGQGFYGYTF
TGTGCCATCAGTGCAGGACAGGGCTTCTATGGCTACACCTTC
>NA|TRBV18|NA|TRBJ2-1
CASSPLGSSYNEQFF
TGTGCCAGCTCACCACTGGGGAGCTCCTACAATGAGCAGTTCTTC